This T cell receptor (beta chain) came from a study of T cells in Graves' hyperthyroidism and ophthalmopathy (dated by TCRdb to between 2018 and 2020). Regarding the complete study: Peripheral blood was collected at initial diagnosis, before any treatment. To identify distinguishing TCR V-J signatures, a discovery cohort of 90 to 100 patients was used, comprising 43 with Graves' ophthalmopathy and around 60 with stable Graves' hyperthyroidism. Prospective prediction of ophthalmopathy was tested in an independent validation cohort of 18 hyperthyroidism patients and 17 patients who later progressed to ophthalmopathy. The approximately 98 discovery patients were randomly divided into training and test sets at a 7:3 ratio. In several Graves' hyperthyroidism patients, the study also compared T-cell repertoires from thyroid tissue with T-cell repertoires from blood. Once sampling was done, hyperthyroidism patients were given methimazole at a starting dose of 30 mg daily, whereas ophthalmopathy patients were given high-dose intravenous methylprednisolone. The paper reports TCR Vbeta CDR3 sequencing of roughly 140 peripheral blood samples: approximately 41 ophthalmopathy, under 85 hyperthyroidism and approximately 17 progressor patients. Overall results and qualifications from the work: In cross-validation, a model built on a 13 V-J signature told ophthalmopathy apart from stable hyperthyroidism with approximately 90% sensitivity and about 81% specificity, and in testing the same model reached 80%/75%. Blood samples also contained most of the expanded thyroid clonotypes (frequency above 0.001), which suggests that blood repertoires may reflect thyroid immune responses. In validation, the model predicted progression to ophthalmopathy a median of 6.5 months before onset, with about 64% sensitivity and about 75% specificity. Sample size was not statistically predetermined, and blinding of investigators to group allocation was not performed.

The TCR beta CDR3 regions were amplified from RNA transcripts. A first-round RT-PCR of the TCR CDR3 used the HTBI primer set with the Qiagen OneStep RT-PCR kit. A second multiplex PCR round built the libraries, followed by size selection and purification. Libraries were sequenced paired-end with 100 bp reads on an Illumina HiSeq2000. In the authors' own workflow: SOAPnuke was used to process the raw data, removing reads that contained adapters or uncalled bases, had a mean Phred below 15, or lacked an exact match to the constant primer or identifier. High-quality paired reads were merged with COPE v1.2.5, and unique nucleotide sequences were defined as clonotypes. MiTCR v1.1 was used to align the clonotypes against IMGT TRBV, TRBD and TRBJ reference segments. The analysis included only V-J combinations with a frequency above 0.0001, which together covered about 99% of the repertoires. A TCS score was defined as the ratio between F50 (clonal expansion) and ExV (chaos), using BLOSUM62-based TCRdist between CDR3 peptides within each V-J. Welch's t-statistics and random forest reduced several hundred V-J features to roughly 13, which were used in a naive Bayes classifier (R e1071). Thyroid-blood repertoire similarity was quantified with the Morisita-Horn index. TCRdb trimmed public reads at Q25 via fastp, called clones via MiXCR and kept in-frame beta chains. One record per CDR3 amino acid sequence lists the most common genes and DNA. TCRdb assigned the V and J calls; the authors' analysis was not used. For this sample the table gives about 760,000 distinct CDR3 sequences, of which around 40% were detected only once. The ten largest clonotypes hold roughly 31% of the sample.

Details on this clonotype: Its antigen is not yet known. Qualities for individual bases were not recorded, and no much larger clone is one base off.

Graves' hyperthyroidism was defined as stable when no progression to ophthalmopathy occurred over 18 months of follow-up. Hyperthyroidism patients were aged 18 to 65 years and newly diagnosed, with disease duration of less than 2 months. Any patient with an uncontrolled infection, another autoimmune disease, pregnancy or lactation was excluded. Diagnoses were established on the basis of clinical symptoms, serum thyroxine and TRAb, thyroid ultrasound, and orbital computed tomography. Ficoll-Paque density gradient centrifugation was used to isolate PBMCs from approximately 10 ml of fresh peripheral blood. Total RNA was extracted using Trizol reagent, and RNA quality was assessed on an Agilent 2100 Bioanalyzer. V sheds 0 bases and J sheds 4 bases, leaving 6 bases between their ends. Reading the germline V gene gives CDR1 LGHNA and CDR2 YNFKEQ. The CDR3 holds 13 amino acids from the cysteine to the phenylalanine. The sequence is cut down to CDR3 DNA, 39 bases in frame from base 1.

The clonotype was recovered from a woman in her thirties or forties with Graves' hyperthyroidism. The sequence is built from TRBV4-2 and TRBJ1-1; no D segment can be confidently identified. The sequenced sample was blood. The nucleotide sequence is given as TGTGCCAGCAGCCAAGATAGTCCCACTGAAGCTTTCTTT. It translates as CASSQDSPTEAFF.